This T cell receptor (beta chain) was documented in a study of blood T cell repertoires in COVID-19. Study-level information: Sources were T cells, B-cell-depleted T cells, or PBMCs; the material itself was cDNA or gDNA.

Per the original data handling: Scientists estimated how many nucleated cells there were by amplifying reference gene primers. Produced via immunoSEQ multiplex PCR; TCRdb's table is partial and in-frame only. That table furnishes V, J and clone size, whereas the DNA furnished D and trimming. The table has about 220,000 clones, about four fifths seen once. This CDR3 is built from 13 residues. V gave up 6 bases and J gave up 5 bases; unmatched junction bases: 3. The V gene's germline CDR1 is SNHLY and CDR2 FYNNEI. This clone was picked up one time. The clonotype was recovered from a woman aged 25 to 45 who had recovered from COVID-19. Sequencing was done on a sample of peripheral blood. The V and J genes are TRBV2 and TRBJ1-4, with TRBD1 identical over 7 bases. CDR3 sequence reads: CASSGTANEKLFF. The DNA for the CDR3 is TGTGCCAGCAGCGGGACAGCAAATGAAAAACTGTTTTTT.